The present entry profiles one T cell receptor beta chain with its context. The data were taken from a study of shared clonotypes between healthy human individuals. The germline gives CDR1 SGHRS, CDR2 YFSETQ. CDR3 length: 14 amino acids. V lost 4 bases to trimming and J lost 4 bases; unmatched junction nucleotides: 7. 300 ng DNA, some 30,000 T cell genomes, went into unsorted PBMC replicate PCRs. Data came from immunoSEQ multiplex PCR; TCRdb stores just in-frame clones and leaves some out. The table records some 490,000 clones, over 70% of them present only once. The receptor comes from a woman aged 40 to 49 in good health. Some clones in this sample may be carry-over from other donors' samples. The rearrangement links TRBV5-1 to TRBJ1-2, with 7 positions matching TRBD1. The sequencing input was PBMCs. This CDR3 reads CASSREQGTYGYTF. The CDR3 region has the DNA TGCGCCAGCAGCAGAGAACAGGGGACCTATGGCTACACCTTC.